Below, 32 T cell receptor beta chains from the same sample are listed, as sequenced in a study of STAT5B mutations in CD4+ large granular lymphocyte leukemia. TCRdb's table, derived via immunoSEQ multiplex PCR, lists solely in-frame clones and lacks some. The data show 31,000 or so clones, with roughly 77% seen just once and about 1.9% held by the top ten. The sample was CD4+ T cells from blood buffy coats. Receptor source: a human donor in good health.

The chain employs TRBV6-1 and TRBJ1-5, with D uncertain. This CDR3 has 12 amino acids. V was trimmed by 5 bases and J by 6 bases, leaving 8 bases between them. Looked up from germline, CDR1 is MNHNS and CDR2 is SASEGT. The CDR3 reads CASSFTLQPQHF. CDR3 DNA: TGTGCCAGCAGTTTTACACTTCAGCCCCAGCATTTT.

The V and J genes are TRBV11-3 and TRBJ2-6; D call uncertain. Germline-derived CDR1 and CDR2 are SGHNT and YENEEA. The CDR3 is 15 residues long. With 1 base removed from V and 2 bases from J, the gap between germline ends came to 6 bases. This chain's CDR3 is CASSLGATGANVLTF. The CDR3 DNA is TGTGCCAGCAGCTTAGGGGCCACTGGGGCCAACGTCCTGACTTTC.

This chain uses TRBV7-2 with TRBJ2-5; 12 nucleotides match TRBD2. Trimming cost V 4 bases and J 3 bases; bases outside gene matches: 3. Per the germline V gene, CDR1 is SGHTA and CDR2 is FQGNSA. The CDR3 loop spans 15 amino acids. The CDR3 protein is CASSSRLAGEETQYF. Here the CDR3 DNA reads TGTGCCAGCAGCTCCCGACTAGCGGGAGAAGAGACCCAGTACTTC. Combining the CDR3 with reference TRBV7-2 and TRBJ2-5 gives the whole variable domain GAGVSQSPSNKVTEKGKDVELRCDPISGHTALYWYRQSLGQGLEFLIYFQGNSAPDKSGLPSDRFSAERTGGSVSTLTIQRTQQEDSAVYLCASSSRLAGEETQYFGPGTRLLVL.

The chain has TRBV7-2 and TRBJ2-1; 9 positions agree with TRBD1. The CDR3 covers 15 residues. Germline V lookup: CDR1 SGHTA, CDR2 FQGNSA. Losses at the gene ends were 2 bases for V and 8 bases for J; bases not matched to a gene: 7. For the CDR3, the DNA is TGTGCCAGCAGCTTACAACCACAGGGGGCACATGAGCAGTTCTTC. This translates into CASSLQPQGAHEQFF.

This clone was picked up a small number of times. The V call is TRBV5-1, the J call TRBJ2-6, with D tentatively TRBD1 or TRBD2 (5 bases each). The V and J ends lost 3 bases and 0 bases respectively, with 7 bases between them. This CDR3 is 15 amino acids long. Germline CDR1 SGHRS, CDR2 YFSETQ. CDR3 DNA: TGCGCCAGCAGCTGGGGGAACTCTGGGGCCAACGTCCTGACTTTC. Translated: CASSWGNSGANVLTF.

V and J are TRBV14 and TRBJ2-1; 8 nucleotides agree with TRBD1. Germline CDR1 is SGHDN and CDR2 is FVKESK. The CDR3 covers 15 residues. Trimming took 6 bases from V and 5 from J; bases not matched to a gene: 9. The chain's CDR3 is CASSLGQGRNNEQFF. CDR3 DNA sequence: TGTGCCAGCAGTCTTGGACAGGGTAGGAACAATGAGCAGTTCTTC.

This clone was counted only a few times. The chain has TRBV30 and TRBJ1-1; TRBD1 might be the D (5 bases). V was pared by 5 bases and J by 5 bases, with 15 bases between. The CDR3 spans 13 residues. The V gene's germline CDR1 is GTSNPN and CDR2 SVGIG (reference sequence). The CDR3 nucleotides are TGTGCCTGGGGGAAAGGGGCTAAGACTGAAGCTTTCTTT. Protein sequence: CAWGKGAKTEAFF.

This clone was counted a few times. This chain connects TRBV19 to TRBJ1-5, with D uncertain. The CDR3 has 13 residues. Trimming cost V 6 bases and J 5 bases, with 11 bases left between them. Germline CDR1 reads LNHDA; CDR2 reads SQIVND (reference sequence). CDR3 nucleotides: TGTGCCAGTAGGGAGGGTTTACATCAGCCCCAGCATTTT. Its translation is CASREGLHQPQHF. The whole variable domain, remainder taken from reference TRBV19 and TRBJ1-5, is DGGITQSPKYLFRKEGQNVTLSCEQNLNHDAMYWYRQDPGQGLRLIYYSQIVNDFQKGDIAEGYSVSREKKESFPLTVTSAQKNPTAFYLCASREGLHQPQHFGDGTRLSIL.

The DNA of the CDR3 is TGTGCCAGCAGCACCCGCCTAGCGGGAGTGGGGGAGCAGTACTTC. Translated: CASSTRLAGVGEQYF. The chain joins TRBV9 to TRBJ2-7; 10 nucleotides align to TRBD2. The germline CDR1 and CDR2 sequences are SGDLS and YYNGEE. The V and J ends lost 4 bases and 7 bases, in that order; junction bases with no gene match: 11. CDR3 size: 15 residues.

The chain links TRBV7-9 to TRBJ2-3, with 14 positions matching TRBD2. CDR3 length: 15 residues. Germline CDR1 reads SEHNR; CDR2 reads FQNEAQ (reference sequence). J gave up 4 bases and V 5 bases, and 2 bases lay outside the gene matches. The CDR3 loop is CASSTTSGRADTQYF. Written as DNA, the CDR3 is TGTGCCAGCAGCACGACTAGCGGGAGGGCAGATACGCAGTATTTT.

This sequence joins TRBV5-5 and TRBJ2-2; no clear D gene. CDR3 length equals 15 residues. Germline loops: CDR1 SGHKS, CDR2 YYEKEE (reference sequence). Trimming took off 0 bases at V and 2 bases at J, with 8 bases between the two ends. The CDR3 loop reads CASSLASVNTGELFF. The CDR3 DNA follows: TGTGCCAGCAGCTTGGCCTCGGTCAACACCGGGGAGCTGTTTTTT.

V usage is TRBV27 and J usage is TRBJ2-1, with D unclear. The CDR3 runs to 12 residues. V was pared by 4 bases and J by 4 bases, with 5 bases between. Germline V gene sequence: CDR1 MNHEY, CDR2 SMNVEV (reference sequence). The CDR3 DNA sequence: TGTGCCAGCAGTTCCCCATACAATGAGCAGTTCTTC. It encodes CASSSPYNEQFF.

This clone came up a few times. This chain joins TRBV25-1 and TRBJ2-5; 7 bases agree with TRBD2. In germline, CDR1 is MGHDK, CDR2 SYGVNS. Losses at the gene ends were 3 bases for V and 5 bases for J; bases not matched to a gene: 6. This CDR3 has 14 residues. Written as DNA, the CDR3 is TGTGCCAGCAGTGACCCCGGGAGGCCGGAGACCCAGTACTTC. Amino acid sequence: CASSDPGRPETQYF.

This chain connects TRBV7-6 to TRBJ2-7; 7 nucleotides align to TRBD1. The CDR3 has 13 residues. With V trimmed by 5 bases and J by 5 bases, 6 bases remained unmatched. The germline CDR1 and CDR2 sequences are SGHVS and FNYEAQ. The CDR3 is CASSTRQGNEQYF. The CDR3 DNA is TGTGCCAGCAGCACGCGACAGGGAAACGAGCAGTACTTC.

This clone was seen more than once but under ten times. The chain employs TRBV7-8 and TRBJ2-1, with 8 nucleotides matching TRBD2. Per the germline V gene, CDR1 is SGHVS and CDR2 is FQNEAQ. After removal of 1 base from V and 7 bases from J, the junction contained 6 bases not matched to a gene. The CDR3 consists of 15 residues. CDR3 amino acids: CASSLEGTRGNEQFF. The CDR3 DNA sequence: TGTGCCAGCAGCTTAGAGGGGACTAGGGGGAATGAGCAGTTCTTC.

The chain joins TRBV7-2 to TRBJ2-1; either TRBD1 or TRBD2 may fit D (5 bases each). CDR1 and CDR2 from the germline V gene are SGHTA and FQGNSA. The CDR3 extends over 15 amino acids. Deletions cut 6 bases from V and 0 bases from J, with 12 bases between. Written as DNA, the CDR3 is TGTGCCAGCAGTCCTAGTGGGGGCTCCTACAATGAGCAGTTCTTC. Amino acids: CASSPSGGSYNEQFF. The full variable domain, rest sourced from reference TRBV7-2 and TRBJ2-1, is GAGVSQSPSNKVTEKGKDVELRCDPISGHTALYWYRQSLGQGLEFLIYFQGNSAPDKSGLPSDRFSAERTGGSVSTLTIQRTQQEDSAVYLCASSPSGGSYNEQFFGPGTRLTVL.

V gene TRBV2 combines with J gene TRBJ1-5; D unresolved. V was clipped by 7 bases and J by 7 bases, with 14 bases between them. CDR1 and CDR2 (germline): SNHLY, FYNNEI. The CDR3 is made up of 13 amino acids. CDR3 nucleotide sequence: TGTGCCAGCAAATGGGAGGGAGCACAGCCCCAGCATTTT. Translating it yields CASKWEGAQPQHF.

The DNA for the CDR3 is TGTGCCAGCAGCCAAGAGTTATCTTGGGCCAATGAGCAGTTCTTC. Residues: CASSQELSWANEQFF. The V call is TRBV14, the J call TRBJ2-1; D remains ambiguous. Trimming left V 0 bases short and J 6 bases short, with 12 bases between. This CDR3 contains 15 residues. Germline values: CDR1 SGHDN, CDR2 FVKESK.

The CDR3 loop is CASSPNGGGETQYF. The CDR3, as DNA: TGTGCCAGCTCACCCAATGGGGGAGGAGAGACCCAGTACTTC. V and J are TRBV18 and TRBJ2-5, with a tentative D call TRBD2 (6 bases). V gave up 3 bases and J gave up 4 bases, with 12 bases separating them. Germline V gene data show CDR1 as KGHSH and CDR2 as LQKENI. This CDR3 is built from 14 residues.

In its sample, this clone was seen a few times. This chain connects TRBV5-1 to TRBJ2-7, with TRBD1 identical over 9 bases. Germline CDR1 is SGHRS and CDR2 is YFSETQ. Trimming removed 4 bases from V and 5 bases from J; junction bases left unmatched: 13. CDR3 length: 16 amino acids. The chain's CDR3 is CASSLPSGTGTDEQYF. The CDR3, as DNA: TGCGCCAGCAGCCTACCTTCCGGGACAGGGACTGACGAGCAGTACTTC.

The V gene is TRBV10-3, the J gene TRBJ1-3, with TRBD1 matching over 7 bases. Per germline, CDR1 ENHRY and CDR2 SYGVKD. The length of the CDR3 is 17 residues. Losses at the gene ends were 0 bases for V and 1 base for J; bases not matched to a gene: 6. The CDR3 sequence is CAISESGQLGSGNTIYF. The DNA of the CDR3 is TGTGCCATCAGTGAGTCGGGACAGTTGGGGTCTGGAAACACCATATATTTT.

V and J are TRBV5-1 and TRBJ2-1; D is ambiguous. Trimming removed 0 bases from V and 4 bases from J, with 8 bases in between. This CDR3 has 14 amino acids. The germline V gene has CDR1 SGHRS and CDR2 YFSETQ. The CDR3 loop is CASSLDRLYNEQFF. The CDR3, as DNA: TGCGCCAGCAGCTTGGATCGGCTGTACAATGAGCAGTTCTTC. The whole variable domain, filled in from reference TRBV5-1 and TRBJ2-1, reads KAGVTQTPRYLIKTRGQQVTLSCSPISGHRSVSWYQQTPGQGLQFLFEYFSETQRNKGNFPGRFSGRQFSNSRSEMNVSTLELGDSALYLCASSLDRLYNEQFFGPGTRLTVL.

The chain employs TRBV10-3 and TRBJ2-5, with 7 nucleotides matching TRBD1. The CDR3 extends over 13 amino acids. Trimming took 0 bases from V and 5 from J; bases not matched to a gene: 0. CDR1 is ENHRY, CDR2 SYGVKD, per germline. This chain's CDR3 is CAISESGGETQYF. DNA for the CDR3: TGTGCCATCAGTGAGTCAGGGGGCGAGACCCAGTACTTC.

The chain joins TRBV7-7 to TRBJ2-5, with 7 bases fitting TRBD2. V was clipped by 5 bases and J by 1 base; unmatched bases: 4. The CDR3 spans 14 residues. CDR1 and CDR2 from the germline V gene are SSHAT and FNYEAQ (reference sequence). The CDR3 bases are TGTGCCAGCAGCCAGCGGGGCCTCCAAGAGACCCAGTACTTC. This translates into CASSQRGLQETQYF.

The V and J genes are TRBV7-2 and TRBJ1-2, with D uncertain. This CDR3 comprises 16 residues. With 4 bases removed from V and 0 bases from J, the gap between germline ends came to 15 bases. CDR1 and CDR2 (germline): SGHTA, FQGNSA. The CDR3 reads CASSWGPKEANYGYTF. CDR3 DNA sequence: TGTGCCAGCAGCTGGGGTCCCAAGGAGGCTAACTATGGCTACACCTTC.

CDR3 nucleotide sequence: TGTGCCAGTAGTCCGACAGGGGGGGGAAATGAAAAACTGTTTTTT. It translates to CASSPTGGGNEKLFF. The chain employs TRBV19 and TRBJ1-4; 9 bases align to TRBD1. V trimming: 5 bases; J trimming: 5 bases; junction bases outside the gene matches: 6. Germline V CDR1 and CDR2: LNHDA, SQIVND (reference sequence). There are 15 residues in the CDR3.

The rearrangement links TRBV7-8 to TRBJ1-6, with D uncertain. The CDR3 covers 14 residues. CDR1 is SGHVS and CDR2 is FQNEAQ in the germline V gene. V was clipped by 1 base and J by 14 bases, with 15 bases between them. CDR3 coding DNA: TGTGCCAGCAGCTTAGACCCCCAAGTCGTTGCCCTCCACTTT. It codes for CASSLDPQVVALHF.

The chain joins TRBV1 to TRBJ1-2; TRBD1 is the table's D call and was not checked against the DNA. TRBV1 is a listed pseudogene. The CDR3 runs to 15 residues. The CDR3 DNA is TGCACCAGCAGCCAAGACGGCAGGGGTAGGGATGGCTACACCTTC. Its protein is CTSSQDGRGRDGYTF.

The V and J genes are TRBV19 and TRBJ2-4; the D gene could be TRBD1 or TRBD2 (5 bases each). The CDR3 runs 14 residues. The V end lost 6 bases, the J end lost 6 bases, and 15 bases lay between the germline ends. Germline CDR1 and CDR2: LNHDA and SQIVND (reference sequence). The CDR3 sequence: CASRDQRGGNIQYF. In nucleotides, the CDR3 is TGTGCCAGTAGAGACCAGAGGGGCGGAAACATTCAGTACTTC.

The chain combines TRBV10-1 with TRBJ2-3; tentatively, D is TRBD2 (7 bases). The CDR3 totals 15 residues. Germline CDR1 reads WNHNN; CDR2 reads SYGVQD (reference sequence). Trimming took off 4 bases at V and 4 bases at J, with 15 bases between the two ends. DNA for the CDR3: TGCGCCAGCAGTGTTTCGGCGGGGGCGTCAGATACGCAGTATTTT. This sequence encodes CASSVSAGASDTQYF.

V gene TRBV7-2 combines with J gene TRBJ2-2; unclear D gene. This CDR3 region has 13 residues. Germline V gives CDR1 SGHTA, CDR2 FQGNSA. The ends were cut back, 5 bases at V and 3 bases at J, with 7 bases in the middle. CDR3: CASSRSDTGELFF. CDR3 in DNA: TGTGCCAGCAGCCGCTCGGACACCGGGGAGCTGTTTTTT.

The chain carries TRBV6-1 and TRBJ2-3; no definite D call. The CDR3 runs 13 residues. V was shortened by 8 bases and J by 4 bases, with 13 bases between the two germline ends. In germline, CDR1 is MNHNS, CDR2 SASEGT. CDR3 nucleotides: TGTGCCAGCTGCCCCGGAATCCCAGATACGCAGTATTTT. This sequence encodes CASCPGIPDTQYF.